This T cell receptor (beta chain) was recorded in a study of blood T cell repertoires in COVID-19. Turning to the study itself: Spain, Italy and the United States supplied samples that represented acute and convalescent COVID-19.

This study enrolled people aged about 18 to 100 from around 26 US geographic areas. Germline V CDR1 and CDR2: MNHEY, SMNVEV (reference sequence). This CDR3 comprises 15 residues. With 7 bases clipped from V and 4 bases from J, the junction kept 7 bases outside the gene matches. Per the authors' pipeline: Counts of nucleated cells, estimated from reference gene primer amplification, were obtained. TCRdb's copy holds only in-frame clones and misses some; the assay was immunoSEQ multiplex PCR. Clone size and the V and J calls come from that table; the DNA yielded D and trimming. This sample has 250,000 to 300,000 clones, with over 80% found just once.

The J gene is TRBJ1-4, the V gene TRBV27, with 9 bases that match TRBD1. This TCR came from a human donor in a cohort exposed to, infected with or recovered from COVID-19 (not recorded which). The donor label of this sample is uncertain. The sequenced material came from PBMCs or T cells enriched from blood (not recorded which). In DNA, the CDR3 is TGTGCCAGCAAGACAGGGGGGTATTATAATGAAAAACTGTTTTTT. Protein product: CASKTGGYYNEKLFF. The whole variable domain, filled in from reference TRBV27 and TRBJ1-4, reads EAQVTQNPRYLITVTGKKLTVTCSQNMNHEYMSWYRQDPGLGLRQIYYSMNVEVTDKGDVPEGYKVSRKEKRNFPLILESPSPNQTSLYFCASKTGGYYNEKLFFGSGTQLSVL.